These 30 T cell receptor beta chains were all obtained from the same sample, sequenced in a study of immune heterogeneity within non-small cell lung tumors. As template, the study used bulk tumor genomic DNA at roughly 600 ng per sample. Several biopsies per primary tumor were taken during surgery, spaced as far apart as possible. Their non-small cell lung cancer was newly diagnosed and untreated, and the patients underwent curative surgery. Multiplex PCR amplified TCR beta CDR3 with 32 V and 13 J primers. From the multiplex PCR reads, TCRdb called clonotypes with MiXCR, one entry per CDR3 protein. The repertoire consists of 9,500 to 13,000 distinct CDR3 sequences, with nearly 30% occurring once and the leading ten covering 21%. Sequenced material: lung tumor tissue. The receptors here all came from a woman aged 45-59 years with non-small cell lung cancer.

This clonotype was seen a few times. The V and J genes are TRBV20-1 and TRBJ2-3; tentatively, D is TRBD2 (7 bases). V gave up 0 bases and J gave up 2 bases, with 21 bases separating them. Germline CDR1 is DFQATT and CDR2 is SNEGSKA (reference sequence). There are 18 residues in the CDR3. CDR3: CSARDLGGASGFTDTQYF. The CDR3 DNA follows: TGCAGTGCTAGAGATTTAGGGGGGGCCTCGGGTTTCACAGATACGCAGTATTTT.

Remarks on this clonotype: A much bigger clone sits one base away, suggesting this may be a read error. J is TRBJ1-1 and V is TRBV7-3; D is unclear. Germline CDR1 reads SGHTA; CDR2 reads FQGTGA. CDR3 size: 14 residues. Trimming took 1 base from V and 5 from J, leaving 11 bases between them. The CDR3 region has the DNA TGTGCCAGCAGCTTAAACGCAGGCTCAACTGAAGCTTTCTTT. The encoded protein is CASSLNAGSTEAFF.

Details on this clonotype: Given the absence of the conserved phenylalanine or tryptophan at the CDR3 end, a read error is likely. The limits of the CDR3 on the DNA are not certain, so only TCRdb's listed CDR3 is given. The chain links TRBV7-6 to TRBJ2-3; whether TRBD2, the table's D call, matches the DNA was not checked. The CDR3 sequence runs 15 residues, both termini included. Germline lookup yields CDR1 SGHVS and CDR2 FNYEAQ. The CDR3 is CASSSQPSSEQYFGP.

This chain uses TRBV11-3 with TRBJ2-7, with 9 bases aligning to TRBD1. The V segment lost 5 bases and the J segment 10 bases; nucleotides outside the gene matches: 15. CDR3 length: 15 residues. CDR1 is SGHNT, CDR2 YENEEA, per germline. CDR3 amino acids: CASSPIGDRDDTQYF. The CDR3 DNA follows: TGTGCCAGCAGCCCCATAGGGGACAGGGATGATACCCAGTACTTC.

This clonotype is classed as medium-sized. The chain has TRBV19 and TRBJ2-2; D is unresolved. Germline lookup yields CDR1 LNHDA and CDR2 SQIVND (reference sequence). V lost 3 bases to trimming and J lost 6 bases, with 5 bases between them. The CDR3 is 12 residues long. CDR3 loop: CASSIGPGELFF. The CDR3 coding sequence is TGTGCCAGTAGTATCGGCCCCGGGGAGCTGTTTTTT.

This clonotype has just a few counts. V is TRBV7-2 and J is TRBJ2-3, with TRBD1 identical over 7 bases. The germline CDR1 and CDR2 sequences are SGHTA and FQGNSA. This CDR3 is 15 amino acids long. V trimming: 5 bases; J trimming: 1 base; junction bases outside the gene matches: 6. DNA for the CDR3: TGTGCCAGCAGCCCGACAGGGCTCCGCACAGATACGCAGTATTTT. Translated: CASSPTGLRTDTQYF.

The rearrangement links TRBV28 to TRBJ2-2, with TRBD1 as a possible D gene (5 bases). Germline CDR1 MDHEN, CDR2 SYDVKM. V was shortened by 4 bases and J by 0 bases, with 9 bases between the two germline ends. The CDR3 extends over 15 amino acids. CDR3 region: CASSSRTTNTGELFF. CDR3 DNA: TGTGCCAGCAGTTCACGGACAACGAACACCGGGGAGCTGTTTTTT.

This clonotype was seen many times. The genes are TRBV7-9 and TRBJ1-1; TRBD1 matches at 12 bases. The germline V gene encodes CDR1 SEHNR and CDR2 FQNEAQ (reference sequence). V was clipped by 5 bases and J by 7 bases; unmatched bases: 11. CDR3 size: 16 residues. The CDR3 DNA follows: TGTGCCAGCAGCCACGGGACAGGGGGCTTTCGGGGTGAAGCTTTCTTT. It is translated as CASSHGTGGFRGEAFF.

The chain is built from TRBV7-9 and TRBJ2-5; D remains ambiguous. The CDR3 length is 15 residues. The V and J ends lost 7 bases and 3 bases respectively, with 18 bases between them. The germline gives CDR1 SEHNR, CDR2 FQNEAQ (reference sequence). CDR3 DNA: TGTGCCAGCATCCCTCCGGCGGCTCGGGAAGAGACCCAGTACTTC. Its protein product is CASIPPAAREETQYF.

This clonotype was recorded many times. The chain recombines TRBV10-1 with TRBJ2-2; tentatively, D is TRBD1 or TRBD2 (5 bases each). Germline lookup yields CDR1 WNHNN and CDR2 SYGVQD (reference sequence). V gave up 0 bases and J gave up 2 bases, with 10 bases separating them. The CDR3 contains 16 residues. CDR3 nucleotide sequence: TGCGCCAGCAGTGAGTCTTGGGACGGCAACACCGGGGAGCTGTTTTTT. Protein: CASSESWDGNTGELFF.

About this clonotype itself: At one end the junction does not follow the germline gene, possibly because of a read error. This chain's CDR3 is CASSLLPGTGGDYVYTF. The CDR3 DNA reads as TGTGCCAGCAGTTTATTACCTGGGACAGGGGGGGACTATGTCTACACCTTC. This rearrangement joins TRBV28 to TRBJ1-2; 11 nucleotides line up with TRBD1. Germline V lookup: CDR1 MDHEN, CDR2 SYDVKM. The CDR3 is made up of 17 amino acids.

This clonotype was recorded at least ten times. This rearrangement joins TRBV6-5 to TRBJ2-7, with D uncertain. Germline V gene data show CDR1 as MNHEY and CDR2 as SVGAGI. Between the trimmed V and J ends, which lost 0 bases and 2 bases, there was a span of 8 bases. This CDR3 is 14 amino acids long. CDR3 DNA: TGTGCCAGCAGTTACTCGGACGGAGCCTACGAGCAGTACTTC. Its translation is CASSYSDGAYEQYF.

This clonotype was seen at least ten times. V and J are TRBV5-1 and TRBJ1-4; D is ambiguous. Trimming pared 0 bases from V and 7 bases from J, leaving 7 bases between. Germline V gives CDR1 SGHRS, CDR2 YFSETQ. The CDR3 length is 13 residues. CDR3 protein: CASSLGGFEKLFF. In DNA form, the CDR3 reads TGCGCCAGCAGCTTGGGCGGATTTGAAAAACTGTTTTTT.

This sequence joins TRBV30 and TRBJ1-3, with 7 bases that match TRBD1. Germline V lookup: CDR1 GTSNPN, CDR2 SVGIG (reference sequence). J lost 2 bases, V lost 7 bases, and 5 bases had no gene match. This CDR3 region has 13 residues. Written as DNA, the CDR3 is TGTGCCTACAGGGGACTCCCTGGAAACACCATATATTTT. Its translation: CAYRGLPGNTIYF.

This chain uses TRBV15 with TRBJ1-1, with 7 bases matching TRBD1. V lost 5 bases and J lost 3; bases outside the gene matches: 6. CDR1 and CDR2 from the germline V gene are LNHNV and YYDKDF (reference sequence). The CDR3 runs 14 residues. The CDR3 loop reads CATSATGQYTEAFF. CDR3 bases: TGTGCCACCAGCGCAACGGGACAGTACACTGAAGCTTTCTTT.

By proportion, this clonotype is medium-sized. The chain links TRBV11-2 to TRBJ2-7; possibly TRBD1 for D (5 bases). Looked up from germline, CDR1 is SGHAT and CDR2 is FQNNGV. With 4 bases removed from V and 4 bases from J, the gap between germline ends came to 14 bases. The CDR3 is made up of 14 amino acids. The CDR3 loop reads CASSYTGTGYEQYF. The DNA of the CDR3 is TGTGCCAGCAGCTATACCGGAACAGGTTACGAGCAGTACTTC.

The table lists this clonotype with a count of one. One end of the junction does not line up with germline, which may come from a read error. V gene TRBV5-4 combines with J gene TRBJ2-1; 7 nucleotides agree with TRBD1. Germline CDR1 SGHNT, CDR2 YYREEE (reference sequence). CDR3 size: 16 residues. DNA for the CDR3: TGTGCCAGCAGCCCCGGGGTAGGGGGCAAAGGTTATGAGCAGTTATTC. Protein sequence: CASSPGVGGKGYEQLF.

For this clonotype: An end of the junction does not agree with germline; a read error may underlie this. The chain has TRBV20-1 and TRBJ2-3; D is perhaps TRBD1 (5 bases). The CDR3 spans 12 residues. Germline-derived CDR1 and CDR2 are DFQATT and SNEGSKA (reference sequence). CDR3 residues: CSAREGTGTQYF. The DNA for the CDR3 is TGCAGTGCTAGAGAGGGCACAGGTACGCAGTATTTT.

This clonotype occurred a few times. CDR3 sequence reads: CSAHRPSGRFGAQYF. CDR3 nucleotides: TGCAGTGCCCATCGTCCTAGCGGTCGGTTCGGGGCCCAGTACTTC. The J gene is TRBJ2-5, the V gene TRBV20-1; TRBD2 agrees at 7 bases. In germline, CDR1 is DFQATT, CDR2 SNEGSKA (reference sequence). This CDR3 region has 15 residues. V shed 6 bases, J shed 9 bases, and the junction held 19 bases outside the gene matches.

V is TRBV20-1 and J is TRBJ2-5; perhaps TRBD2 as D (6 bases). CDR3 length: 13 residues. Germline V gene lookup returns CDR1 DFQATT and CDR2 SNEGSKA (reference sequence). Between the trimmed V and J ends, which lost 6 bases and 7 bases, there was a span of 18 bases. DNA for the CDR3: TGCAGTGCAACCCAACTAGCTGATGGGACCCAGTACTTC. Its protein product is CSATQLADGTQYF.

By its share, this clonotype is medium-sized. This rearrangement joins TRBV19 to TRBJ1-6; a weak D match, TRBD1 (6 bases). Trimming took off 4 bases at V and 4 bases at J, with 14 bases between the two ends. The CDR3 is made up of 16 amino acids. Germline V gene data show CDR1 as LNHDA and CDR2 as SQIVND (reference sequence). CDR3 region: CASSTPRRGYNSPLHF. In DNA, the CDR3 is TGTGCCAGTAGTACGCCGAGGAGGGGGTATAATTCACCCCTCCACTTT.

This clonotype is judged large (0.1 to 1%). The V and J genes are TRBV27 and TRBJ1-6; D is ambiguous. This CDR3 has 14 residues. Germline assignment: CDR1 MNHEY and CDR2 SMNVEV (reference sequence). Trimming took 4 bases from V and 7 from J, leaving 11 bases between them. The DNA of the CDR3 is TGTGCCAGCAGTTATAGGGTGTGGAATTCACCCCTCCACTTT. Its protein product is CASSYRVWNSPLHF.

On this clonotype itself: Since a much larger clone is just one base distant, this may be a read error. CDR3 residues: CASGLGVVSTEAFF. The CDR3 nucleotides are TGTGCCAGCGGGCTGGGGGTTGTAAGCACTGAAGCTTTCTTT. This chain connects TRBV12-3 or TRBV12-4 to TRBJ1-1; D is perhaps TRBD1 (5 bases). Trimming removed 8 bases at V and 4 bases at J, with 17 bases between. This CDR3 has 14 residues.

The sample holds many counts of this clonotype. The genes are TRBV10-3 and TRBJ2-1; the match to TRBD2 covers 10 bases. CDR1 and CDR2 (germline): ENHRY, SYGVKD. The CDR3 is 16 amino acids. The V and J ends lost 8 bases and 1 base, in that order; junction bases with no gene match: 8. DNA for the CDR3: TGTGCCATCGGAAGGGCTAGCGGGAGTTCCTACAATGAGCAGTTCTTC. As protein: CAIGRASGSSYNEQFF.

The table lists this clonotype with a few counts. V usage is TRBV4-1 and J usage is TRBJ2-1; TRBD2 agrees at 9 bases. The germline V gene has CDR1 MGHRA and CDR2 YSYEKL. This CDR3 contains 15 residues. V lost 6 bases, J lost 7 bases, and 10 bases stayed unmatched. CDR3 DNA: TGCGCCAGCAGTCCTTTGGCGGGAGGGCGGAATGAGCAGTTCTTC. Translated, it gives CASSPLAGGRNEQFF.

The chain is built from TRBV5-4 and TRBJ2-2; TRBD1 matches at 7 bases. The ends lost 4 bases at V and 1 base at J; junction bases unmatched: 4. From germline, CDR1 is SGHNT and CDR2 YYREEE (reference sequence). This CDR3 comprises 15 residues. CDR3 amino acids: CASSADRMNTGELFF. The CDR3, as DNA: TGTGCCAGCAGCGCGGACAGGATGAACACCGGGGAGCTGTTTTTT. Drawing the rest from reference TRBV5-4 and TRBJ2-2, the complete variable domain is ETGVTQSPTHLIKTRGQQVTLRCSSQSGHNTVSWYQQALGQGPQFIFQYYREEENGRGNFPPRFSGLQFPNYSSELNVNALELDDSALYLCASSADRMNTGELFFGEGSRLTVL.

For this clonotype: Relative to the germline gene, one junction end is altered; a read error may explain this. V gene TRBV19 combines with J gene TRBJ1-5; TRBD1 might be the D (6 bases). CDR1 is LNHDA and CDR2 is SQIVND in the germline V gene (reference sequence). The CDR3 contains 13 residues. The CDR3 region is CVSSIGQNQPQHF. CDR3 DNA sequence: TGTGTCAGTAGTATAGGACAGAATCAGCCCCAGCATTTT. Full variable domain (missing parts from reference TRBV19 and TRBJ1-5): DGGITQSPKYLFRKEGQNVTLSCEQNLNHDAMYWYRQDPGQGLRLIYYSQIVNDFQKGDIAEGYSVSREKKESFPLTVTSAQKNPTAFYLCVSSIGQNQPQHFGDGTRLSIL.

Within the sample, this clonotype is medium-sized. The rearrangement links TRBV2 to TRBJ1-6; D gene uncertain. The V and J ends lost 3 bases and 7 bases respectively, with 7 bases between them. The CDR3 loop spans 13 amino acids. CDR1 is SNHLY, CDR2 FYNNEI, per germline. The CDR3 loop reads CASSEGRNSPLHF. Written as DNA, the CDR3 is TGTGCCAGCAGTGAGGGGAGGAATTCACCCCTCCACTTT.

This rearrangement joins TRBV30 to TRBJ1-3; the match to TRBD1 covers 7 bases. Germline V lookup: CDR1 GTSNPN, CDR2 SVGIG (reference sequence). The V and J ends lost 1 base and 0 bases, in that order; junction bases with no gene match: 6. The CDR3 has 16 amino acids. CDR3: CAWSAWTGDSGNTIYF. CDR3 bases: TGTGCCTGGAGTGCCTGGACAGGTGACTCTGGAAACACCATATATTTT.

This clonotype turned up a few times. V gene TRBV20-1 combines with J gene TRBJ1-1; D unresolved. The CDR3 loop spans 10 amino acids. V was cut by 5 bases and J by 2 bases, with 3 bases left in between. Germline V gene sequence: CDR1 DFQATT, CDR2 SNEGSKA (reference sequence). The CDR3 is CSAFNTEAFF. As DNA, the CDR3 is TGCAGTGCTTTCAACACTGAAGCTTTCTTT.